The 2 T cell receptor beta chains given below trace back to one sample, sequenced in a study of response to subunit inactivated influenza vaccine. TCRdb re-analysed the RT-PCR reads in MiXCR, keeping a single row per CDR3 protein. The sample carries about 700,000 distinct CDR3 sequences, around 14% recorded once. Sequences were derived from PBMCs from blood, sampled less than 15 days before vaccination. These receptors all stem from a man in his fifties who received an inactivated influenza vaccine.

This clonotype occurred many times. The chain has TRBV27 and TRBJ1-1; 7 bases fit TRBD1. The CDR3 runs to 16 residues. CDR1 is MNHEY, CDR2 SMNVEV, per germline (reference sequence). J lost 0 bases, V lost 4 bases, and 8 bases had no gene match. CDR3 DNA sequence: TGTGCCAGCAGTTACCTACGACAGGGTATGAACACTGAAGCTTTCTTT. Translation: CASSYLRQGMNTEAFF.

The chain employs TRBV7-2 and TRBJ1-4; a possible D gene is TRBD1 (5 bases). CDR1 is SGHTA, CDR2 FQGNSA, per germline. The V and J ends lost 5 bases and 17 bases respectively, with 18 bases between them. The CDR3 consists of 12 residues. The CDR3 DNA reads as TGTGCCAGCAGCGCAAATGTGGGGGTACCCTTTTTT. Translation: CASSANVGVPFF.